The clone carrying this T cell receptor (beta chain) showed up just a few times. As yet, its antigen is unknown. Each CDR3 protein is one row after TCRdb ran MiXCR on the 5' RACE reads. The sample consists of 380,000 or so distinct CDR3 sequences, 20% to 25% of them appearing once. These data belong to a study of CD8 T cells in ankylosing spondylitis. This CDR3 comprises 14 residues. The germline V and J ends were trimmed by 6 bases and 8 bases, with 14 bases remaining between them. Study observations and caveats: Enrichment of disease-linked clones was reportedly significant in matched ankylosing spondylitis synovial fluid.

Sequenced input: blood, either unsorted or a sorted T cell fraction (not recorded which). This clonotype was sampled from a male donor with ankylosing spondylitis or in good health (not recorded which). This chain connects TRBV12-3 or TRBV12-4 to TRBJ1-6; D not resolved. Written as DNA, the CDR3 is TGTGCCAGCAGACCGGGCTCGGGGTATTCACCCCTCCACTTT. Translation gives CASRPGSGYSPLHF.